A selection of T cell receptor beta chains follows, all from one sample in a study of response to subunit inactivated influenza vaccine. A single record per CDR3 protein comes from TCRdb applying MiXCR to the RT-PCR reads. The sample records about 520,000 distinct CDR3 sequences, approximately 11% being singletons. Here the sequenced sample was PBMCs from blood, taken 40 to 50 days after vaccination. The receptors here all came from a man aged 50-59 years who received an inactivated influenza vaccine. The CDR3 runs from the conserved cysteine through the conserved F or W. The D gene is left open where the match is weak. A row's size may be missing; if present it is once, few, many or a size class.

CDR3 DNA | CDR3 protein | J gene | clone size | D gene | V gene
TGTGCCAGCAGCTTAGGACAGAGTAATGAAAAACTGTTTTTT | CASSLGQSNEKLFF | TRBJ1-4 | once | - | TRBV7-2
TGTGCCAGCAGCCAAGATCAAAGTATTGAGCAGTTCTTC | CASSQDQSIEQFF | TRBJ2-1 | - | - | TRBV4-2
TGTGCCAGCAGCTTGGCCGACAGGAGTGGCTACACCTTC | CASSLADRSGYTF | TRBJ1-2 | few | - | TRBV5-6
TGCGCCAGCAAGGGACAGGGCCGAGAGACCCAGTACTTC | CASKGQGRETQYF | TRBJ2-5 | many | TRBD1 | TRBV5-1
TGTGCCAGCAGCTCTCGAGAGGGACACTATGGCTACACCTTC | CASSSREGHYGYTF | TRBJ1-2 | few | - | TRBV5-5
TGTGCCAGCAGTTTATCTATGGGGGGAGGTGATGAGCAGTTCTTC | CASSLSMGGGDEQFF | TRBJ2-1 | few | - | TRBV12-3/TRBV12-4
TGCAGCGTTAGGCCAGGGCCAGAGACCCAGTACTTC | CSVRPGPETQYF | TRBJ2-5 | - | - | TRBV29-1
TGTGCCAGCAGTCTGACTAGCGGGGGCGTGCAGACCCAGTACTTC | CASSLTSGGVQTQYF | TRBJ2-5 | - | TRBD2 | TRBV6-2/TRBV6-3
TGTGCCAGCAGCTTAGGTCTCAGGAGCTCTGGGGCCAACGTCCTGACTTTC | CASSLGLRSSGANVLTF | TRBJ2-6 | - | - | TRBV11-2
TGCGCCAGCAGCTTAATGCGGGATCGGACCCAGTACTTC | CASSLMRDRTQYF | TRBJ2-5 | - | - | TRBV5-1
TGTGCCAGCAGTTGGGGGACAGGGGCCTCCGGTGAGCAGTTCTTC | CASSWGTGASGEQFF | TRBJ2-1 | - | TRBD1 | TRBV12-3/TRBV12-4
TGCAGCGTTGGGGCACAGGGGCAGACAGATACGCAGTATTTT | CSVGAQGQTDTQYF | TRBJ2-3 | few | TRBD1 | TRBV29-1
TGCAGTGCTAGCCTTACAGGGGTAGTGGGTCAGCCCCAGCATTTT | CSASLTGVVGQPQHF | TRBJ1-5 | few | TRBD1 | TRBV20-1
TGTGCCAGCTCACCGGATCTGAATGAAAAACTGTTTTTT | CASSPDLNEKLFF | TRBJ1-4 | few | - | TRBV18
TGTGCCAGCAGGACAGGGGGGAATCAGCCCCAGCATTTT | CASRTGGNQPQHF | TRBJ1-5 | many | TRBD1 | TRBV28
TGCGCCAGCAGCACCGGACAGGGGGCGAGGGATGGCTACACCTTC | CASSTGQGARDGYTF | TRBJ1-2 | many | TRBD1 | TRBV5-1
TGTGCCAGCAGTCGTACAAGGGACAATCAGCCCCAGCATTTT | CASSRTRDNQPQHF | TRBJ1-5 | few | - | TRBV6-1
TGTGCCAGCAGCGGAACAGGGGGCGGGGATGAGCAGTTCTTC | CASSGTGGGDEQFF | TRBJ2-1 | many | TRBD1 | TRBV7-2
TGTGCCAGCAGCGTCAGGACTCCTTCATCCGGACTAGCGGGAGGAAGCACAGATACGCAGTATTTT | CASSVRTPSSGLAGGSTDTQYF | TRBJ2-3 | - | TRBD2 | TRBV9
TGCGCCAGCAGTTTCCATCGGGGTGACACAGATACGCAGTATTTT | CASSFHRGDTDTQYF | TRBJ2-3 | - | - | TRBV5-1
TGTGCCAGCAGCTTAGGTGACAGGGGCTGGGATACGCAGTATTTT | CASSLGDRGWDTQYF | TRBJ2-3 | - | TRBD1 | TRBV7-6
TGTGCCAGCAGCCAAGAACGAGTGAAACAGAACACTGAAGCTTTCTTT | CASSQERVKQNTEAFF | TRBJ1-1 | few | - | TRBV3-1
TGTGCCAGCAGCCCCGGGGACAACCGCGCCTACGAGCAGTACTTC | CASSPGDNRAYEQYF | TRBJ2-7 | - | - | TRBV14
TGTGCCTGGAGTCGCCTTCCCAGGGGCTATAATTCACCCCTCCACTTT | CAWSRLPRGYNSPLHF | TRBJ1-6 | few | - | TRBV30
TGCAGCGTTTTGCCTAGCGGGAGAAGTTATGAGCAGTTCTTC | CSVLPSGRSYEQFF | TRBJ2-1 | few | TRBD2 | TRBV29-1
TGTGCCAGCATCCTCAAGGGGGGTTTGAACACTGAAGCTTTCTTT | CASILKGGLNTEAFF | TRBJ1-1 | few | - | TRBV6-1
TGTGCCAGCAGCCCTGGACAGGGATGGGAAGAGACCCAGTACTTC | CASSPGQGWEETQYF | TRBJ2-5 | many | TRBD1 | TRBV12-3/TRBV12-4
TGCAGTGCTCAGTTTGGGAACACTGAAGCTTTCTTT | CSAQFGNTEAFF | TRBJ1-1 | few | - | TRBV20-1
TGTGCCAGCAGCCAAGAGAGGACGGCGGCGAGCTACGAGCAGTACTTC | CASSQERTAASYEQYF | TRBJ2-7 | few | - | TRBV4-2
TGTGCCAGCAGCTTGGGTAGCGGGAAGGCCGGGGAGCTGTTTTTT | CASSLGSGKAGELFF | TRBJ2-2 | - | TRBD2 | TRBV7-3